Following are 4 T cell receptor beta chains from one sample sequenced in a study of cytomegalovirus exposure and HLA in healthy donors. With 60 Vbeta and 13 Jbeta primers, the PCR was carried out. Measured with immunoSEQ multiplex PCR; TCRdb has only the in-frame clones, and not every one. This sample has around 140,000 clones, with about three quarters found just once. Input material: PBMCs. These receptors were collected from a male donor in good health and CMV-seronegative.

This CDR3 reads CASSSPQVNSYYEQYF. As DNA, the CDR3 is TGTGCCAGCAGTTCCCCTCAGGTGAATTCCTACTACGAGCAGTACTTC. The chain has TRBV27 and TRBJ2-7; D is unclear. In germline, CDR1 is MNHEY, CDR2 SMNVEV (reference sequence). The CDR3 consists of 16 residues. Deletions cut 4 bases from V and 3 bases from J, with 19 bases between.

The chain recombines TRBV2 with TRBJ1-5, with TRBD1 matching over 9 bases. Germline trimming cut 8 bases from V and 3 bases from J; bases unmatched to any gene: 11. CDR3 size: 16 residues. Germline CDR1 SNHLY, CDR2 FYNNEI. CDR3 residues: CASLEDRGIPNQPQHF. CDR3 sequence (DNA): TGTGCCAGCCTTGAAGACAGGGGGATCCCCAATCAGCCCCAGCATTTT.

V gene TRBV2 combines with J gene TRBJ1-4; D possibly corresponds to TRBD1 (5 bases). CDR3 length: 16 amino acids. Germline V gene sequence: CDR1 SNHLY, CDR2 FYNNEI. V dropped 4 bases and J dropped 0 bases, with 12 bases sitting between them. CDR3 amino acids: CASSVQATATNEKLFF. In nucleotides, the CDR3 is TGTGCCAGCAGTGTCCAGGCGACAGCAACTAATGAAAAACTGTTTTTT.

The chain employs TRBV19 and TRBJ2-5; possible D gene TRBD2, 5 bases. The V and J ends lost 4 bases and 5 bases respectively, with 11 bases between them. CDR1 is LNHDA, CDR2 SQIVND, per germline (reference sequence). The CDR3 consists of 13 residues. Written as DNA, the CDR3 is TGTGCCAGTAGTAGAAGACCGGGGGAGACCCAGTACTTC. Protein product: CASSRRPGETQYF.